A selection of T cell receptor beta chains follows, all from one sample in a study of blood T cell repertoires in COVID-19. Generated by immunoSEQ multiplex PCR, the TCRdb table keeps only in-frame clones and is missing some. The sample lists hundreds of thousands of clones; over 75% were seen once. The sequenced material came from PBMCs or T cells enriched from blood (not recorded which). These receptors were taken from a man between 25 and 39 years old with acute COVID-19. CDR3s include the opening cysteine and the closing phenylalanine or tryptophan. D genes are given only for firm matches. Rows may omit the clone size; those that give it use once, few, many or a size class.

D gene: NA; J gene: TRBJ1-2; V gene: TRBV5-1; clone size: NA; CDR3 protein: CASSLYQEDYGYTF; CDR3 DNA: TGCGCCAGCAGCTTGTACCAGGAGGACTATGGCTACACCTTC
D gene: TRBD1; J gene: TRBJ2-1; V gene: TRBV7-3; clone size: NA; CDR3 protein: CASSLTGGGYVSEQFF; CDR3 DNA: TGTGCCAGCAGCCTTACAGGGGGAGGTTATGTTAGTGAGCAGTTCTTC
D gene: NA; J gene: TRBJ1-3; V gene: TRBV5-4; clone size: NA; CDR3 protein: CASSFRGGNTIYF; CDR3 DNA: TGTGCCAGCAGCTTTAGGGGGGGAAACACCATATATTTT
D gene: NA; J gene: TRBJ1-2; V gene: TRBV7-2; clone size: NA; CDR3 protein: CASSLGGYGYTF; CDR3 DNA: TGTGCCAGCAGCTTGGGGGGCTATGGCTACACCTTC
D gene: TRBD1; J gene: TRBJ1-5; V gene: TRBV30; clone size: many; CDR3 protein: CAWRQGTSNQPQHF; CDR3 DNA: TGTGCCTGGAGACAGGGGACAAGCAATCAGCCCCAGCATTTT
D gene: NA; J gene: TRBJ1-1; V gene: TRBV20-1; clone size: NA; CDR3 protein: CSAGRNTEAFF; CDR3 DNA: TGCAGTGCTGGCCGGAACACTGAAGCTTTCTTT
D gene: NA; J gene: TRBJ2-1; V gene: TRBV10-3; clone size: NA; CDR3 protein: CAISETKDEQFF; CDR3 DNA: TGTGCCATCAGTGAGACTAAGGATGAGCAGTTCTTC
D gene: NA; J gene: TRBJ2-2; V gene: TRBV12-1; clone size: once; CDR3 protein: CASSQRGTGELFF; CDR3 DNA: TGTGCCAGCAGCCAACGCGGCACCGGGGAGCTGTTTTTT
D gene: NA; J gene: TRBJ1-1; V gene: TRBV5-1; clone size: NA; CDR3 protein: CASSLGSTEAFF; CDR3 DNA: TGCGCCAGCAGCTTGGGCAGCACTGAAGCTTTCTTT
D gene: NA; J gene: TRBJ2-1; V gene: TRBV5-4; clone size: NA; CDR3 protein: CASSLGGPISYNEQFF; CDR3 DNA: TGTGCCAGCAGCTTGGGGGGGCCAATATCCTACAATGAGCAGTTCTTC
D gene: NA; J gene: TRBJ2-4; V gene: TRBV28; clone size: NA; CDR3 protein: CASSRQEKAKNIQYF; CDR3 DNA: TGTGCCAGCAGCAGACAAGAGAAAGCCAAAAACATTCAGTACTTC
D gene: NA; J gene: TRBJ1-1; V gene: TRBV6-5; clone size: NA; CDR3 protein: CAGGTGTEAFF; CDR3 DNA: TGTGCCGGGGGGACGGGCACTGAAGCTTTCTTT
D gene: TRBD1; J gene: TRBJ1-5; V gene: TRBV29-1; clone size: NA; CDR3 protein: CSVTTTGGNQPQHF; CDR3 DNA: TGCAGCGTGACCACGACAGGGGGCAATCAGCCCCAGCATTTT
D gene: NA; J gene: TRBJ1-3; V gene: TRBV18; clone size: NA; CDR3 protein: CASSPQGTVSGNTIYF; CDR3 DNA: TGTGCCAGCTCACCACAGGGGACTGTCTCTGGAAACACCATATATTTT
D gene: NA; J gene: TRBJ2-4; V gene: TRBV5-5; clone size: NA; CDR3 protein: CASSLVAQNIQYF; CDR3 DNA: TGTGCCAGCAGCTTGGTGGCTCAGAACATTCAGTACTTC
D gene: NA; J gene: TRBJ1-1; V gene: TRBV10-3; clone size: NA; CDR3 protein: CAIKSNSEAFF; CDR3 DNA: TGTGCCATCAAATCAAACAGTGAAGCTTTCTTT
D gene: TRBD2; J gene: TRBJ2-3; V gene: TRBV2; clone size: NA; CDR3 protein: CASSEATLAGGADTQYF; CDR3 DNA: TGTGCCAGCAGTGAAGCTACACTAGCGGGGGGGGCAGATACGCAGTATTTT